These 7 T cell receptor beta chains were all obtained from the same sample, sequenced in a study of identical twins. Each CDR3 protein is one row after TCRdb ran MiXCR on the 5' RACE reads. The sample holds just under 650,000 distinct CDR3 sequences, about 7.6% seen once. This same sample was also taken into another study, of yellow fever vaccine responses in identical twins.

The sample comprised PBMCs. These receptors all come from a woman younger than 30 in good health.

Ten or more counts support this clonotype. The chain links TRBV5-1 to TRBJ2-7, with 9 positions matching TRBD1. V shed 2 bases, J shed 4 bases, and the junction held 7 bases outside the gene matches. Germline V gene data show CDR1 as SGHRS and CDR2 as YFSETQ. The CDR3 is 15 amino acids. The CDR3 here is CASSFATGGQYEQYF. The CDR3 region has the DNA TGCGCCAGCAGCTTCGCCACAGGGGGCCAGTACGAGCAGTACTTC.

This clonotype has only a few counts. The V gene is TRBV6-1, the J gene TRBJ2-7; 9 bases align to TRBD2. Germline trimming cut 6 bases from V and 2 bases from J; bases unmatched to any gene: 8. CDR1 is MNHNS and CDR2 is SASEGT in the germline V gene. The CDR3 has 15 residues. The CDR3 bases are TGTGCCAGCAGGTCTCCTCGCGGGAGGGCCTACGAGCAGTACTTC. Its translation is CASRSPRGRAYEQYF.

The sample holds many counts of this clonotype. The V call is TRBV6-1, the J call TRBJ1-2, with D unresolved. Germline V gene sequence: CDR1 MNHNS, CDR2 SASEGT. Trimming shortened V by 2 bases and J by 7 bases, and 11 bases separated the two germline ends. The CDR3 runs 13 residues. CDR3 sequence: CASSELVAGGYTF. The CDR3 DNA is TGTGCCAGCAGTGAACTCGTGGCGGGTGGCTACACCTTC.

This clonotype was observed at least ten times. V and J are TRBV10-3 and TRBJ1-1; unclear D gene. The length of the CDR3 is 15 residues. V lost 4 bases to trimming and J lost 1 base, with 13 bases between them. Germline CDR1 ENHRY, CDR2 SYGVKD. The DNA of the CDR3 is TGTGCCATCAGTGCGATAGGACGGCCGAACACTGAAGCTTTCTTT. Its translation: CAISAIGRPNTEAFF.

This clonotype was recorded a few times. The chain is built from TRBV5-1 and TRBJ2-3, with D possibly being TRBD2 (5 bases). Germline CDR1 reads SGHRS; CDR2 reads YFSETQ. This CDR3 comprises 14 residues. The V gene lost 2 bases and the J gene lost 1 base, with 8 bases spanning the gap. In nucleotides, the CDR3 is TGCGCCAGCAGCTTTTTTAGCGGCACAGATACGCAGTATTTT. This sequence encodes CASSFFSGTDTQYF.

This clonotype showed up just a few times. This sequence joins TRBV11-3 and TRBJ2-1, with 9 bases that match TRBD2. Germline V gene lookup returns CDR1 SGHNT and CDR2 YENEEA. V lost 2 bases and J lost 6; bases outside the gene matches: 5. The CDR3 has 15 amino acids. CDR3 DNA: TGTGCCAGCAGCTTAACTAGCGGGTTGGGCAATGAGCAGTTCTTC. Protein product: CASSLTSGLGNEQFF.

This clonotype was observed a handful of times. This chain joins TRBV18 and TRBJ2-1; D remains unclear. Germline V gene data show CDR1 as KGHSH and CDR2 as LQKENI. CDR3 length: 13 residues. V lost 1 base, J lost 3 bases, and 4 bases lay in between. Here the CDR3 DNA reads TGTGCCAGCTCACCACTGAACTACAATGAGCAGTTCTTC. Protein: CASSPLNYNEQFF. Combining the CDR3 with reference TRBV18 and TRBJ2-1 gives the whole variable domain NAGVMQNPRHLVRRRGQEARLRCSPMKGHSHVYWYRQLPEEGLKFMVYLQKENIIDESGMPKERFSAEFPKEGPSILRIQQVVRGDSAAYFCASSPLNYNEQFFGPGTRLTVL.